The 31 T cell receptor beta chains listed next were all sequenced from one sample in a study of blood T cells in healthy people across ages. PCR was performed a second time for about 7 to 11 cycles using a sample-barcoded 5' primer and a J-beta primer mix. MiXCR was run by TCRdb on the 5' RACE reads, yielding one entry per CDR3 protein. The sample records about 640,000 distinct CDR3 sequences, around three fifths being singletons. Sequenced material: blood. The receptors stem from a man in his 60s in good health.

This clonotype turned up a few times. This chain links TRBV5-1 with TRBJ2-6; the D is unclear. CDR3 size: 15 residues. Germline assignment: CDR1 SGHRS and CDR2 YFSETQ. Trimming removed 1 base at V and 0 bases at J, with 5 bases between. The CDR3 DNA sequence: TGCGCCAGCAGCTTGCCGGACTCTGGGGCCAACGTCCTGACTTTC. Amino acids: CASSLPDSGANVLTF.

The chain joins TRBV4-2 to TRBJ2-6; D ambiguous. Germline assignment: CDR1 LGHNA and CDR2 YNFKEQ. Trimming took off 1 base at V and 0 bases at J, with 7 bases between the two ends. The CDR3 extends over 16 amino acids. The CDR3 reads CASSQGPASGANVLTF. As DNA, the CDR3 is TGTGCCAGCAGCCAAGGACCGGCCTCTGGGGCCAACGTCCTGACTTTC.

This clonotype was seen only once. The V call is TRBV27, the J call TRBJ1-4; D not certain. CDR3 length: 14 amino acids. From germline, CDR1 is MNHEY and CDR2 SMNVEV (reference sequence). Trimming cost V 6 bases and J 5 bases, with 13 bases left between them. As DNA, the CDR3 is TGTGCCAGCAGGAGGGCACCACGGAATGAAAAACTGTTTTTT. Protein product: CASRRAPRNEKLFF.

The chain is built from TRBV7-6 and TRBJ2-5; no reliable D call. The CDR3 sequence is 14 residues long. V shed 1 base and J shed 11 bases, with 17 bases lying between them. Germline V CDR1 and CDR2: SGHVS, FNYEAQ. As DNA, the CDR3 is TGTGCCAGCAGCTTAGAGGTTTCGGCCGGAGAGCAGTACTTC. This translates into CASSLEVSAGEQYF.

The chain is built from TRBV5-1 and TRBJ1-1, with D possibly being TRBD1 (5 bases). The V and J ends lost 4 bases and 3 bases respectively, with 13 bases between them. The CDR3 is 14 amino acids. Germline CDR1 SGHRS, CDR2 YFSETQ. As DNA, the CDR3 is TGCGCCAGCAGCAAGGACGTAGGGGACACTGAAGCTTTCTTT. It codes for CASSKDVGDTEAFF.

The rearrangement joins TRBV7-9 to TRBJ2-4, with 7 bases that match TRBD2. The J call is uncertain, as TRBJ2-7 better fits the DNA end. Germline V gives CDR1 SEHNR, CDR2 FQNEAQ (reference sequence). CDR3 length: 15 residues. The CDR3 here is CASSLGGFSSYEQYF. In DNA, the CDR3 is TGTGCCAGCAGCCTGGGGGGGTTTTCATCCTACGAGCAGTACTTC.

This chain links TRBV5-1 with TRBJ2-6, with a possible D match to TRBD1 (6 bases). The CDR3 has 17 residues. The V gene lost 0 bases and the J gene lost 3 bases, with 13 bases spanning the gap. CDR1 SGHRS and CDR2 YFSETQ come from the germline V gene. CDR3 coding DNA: TGCGCCAGCAGCTTGGACCCACAGGGTGGTGGGGCCAACGTCCTGACTTTC. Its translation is CASSLDPQGGGANVLTF.

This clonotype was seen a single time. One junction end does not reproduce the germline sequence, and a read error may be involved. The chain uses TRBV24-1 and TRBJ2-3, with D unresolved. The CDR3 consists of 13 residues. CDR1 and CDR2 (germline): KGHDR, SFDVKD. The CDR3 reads CAASDGHTDTQYF. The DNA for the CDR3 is TGTGCCGCCAGTGACGGCCACACAGATACGCAGTATTTT.

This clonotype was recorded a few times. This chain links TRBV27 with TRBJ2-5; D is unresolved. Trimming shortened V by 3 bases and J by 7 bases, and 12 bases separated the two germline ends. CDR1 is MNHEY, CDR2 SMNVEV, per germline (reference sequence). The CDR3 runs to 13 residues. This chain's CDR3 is CASSFYKDGTQYF. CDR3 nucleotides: TGTGCCAGCAGTTTCTACAAGGATGGGACCCAGTACTTC.

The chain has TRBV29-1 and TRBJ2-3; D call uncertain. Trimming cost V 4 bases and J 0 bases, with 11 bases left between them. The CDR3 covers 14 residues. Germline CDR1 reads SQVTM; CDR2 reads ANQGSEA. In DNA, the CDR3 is TGCAGCGTTGTCCCTTCCTTTAGCACAGATACGCAGTATTTT. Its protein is CSVVPSFSTDTQYF.

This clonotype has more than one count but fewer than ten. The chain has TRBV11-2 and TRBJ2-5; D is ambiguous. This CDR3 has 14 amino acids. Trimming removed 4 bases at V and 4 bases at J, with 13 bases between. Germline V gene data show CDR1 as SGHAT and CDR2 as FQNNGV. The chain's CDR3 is CASSSLIERETQYF. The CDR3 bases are TGTGCCAGCAGCTCCCTGATCGAGAGAGAGACCCAGTACTTC.

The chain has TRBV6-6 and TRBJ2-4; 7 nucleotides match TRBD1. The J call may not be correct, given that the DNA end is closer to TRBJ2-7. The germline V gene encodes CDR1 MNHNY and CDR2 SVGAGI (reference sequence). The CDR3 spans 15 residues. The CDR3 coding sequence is TGTGCCAGCAGTCGCCCCCGGGACAGTCTCTACGAGCAGTACTTC. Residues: CASSRPRDSLYEQYF.

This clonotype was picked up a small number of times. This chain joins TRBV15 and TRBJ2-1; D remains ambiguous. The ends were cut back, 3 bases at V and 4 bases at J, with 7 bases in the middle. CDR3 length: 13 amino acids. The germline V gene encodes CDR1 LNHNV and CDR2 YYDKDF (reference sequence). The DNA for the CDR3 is TGTGCCACCAGCAGGACACCATACAATGAGCAGTTCTTC. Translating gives CATSRTPYNEQFF.

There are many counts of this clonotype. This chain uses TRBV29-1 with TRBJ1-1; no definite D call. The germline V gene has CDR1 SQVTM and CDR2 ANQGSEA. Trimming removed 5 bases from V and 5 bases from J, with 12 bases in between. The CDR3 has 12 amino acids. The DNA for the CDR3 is TGCAGCGTTCGGTGGGCGGGAACTGAAGCTTTCTTT. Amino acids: CSVRWAGTEAFF. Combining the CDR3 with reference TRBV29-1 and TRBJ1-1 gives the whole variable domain SAVISQKPSRDICQRGTSLTIQCQVDSQVTMMFWYRQQPGQSLTLIATANQGSEATYESGFVIDKFPISRPNLTFSTLTVSNMSPEDSSIYLCSVRWAGTEAFFGQGTRLTVV.

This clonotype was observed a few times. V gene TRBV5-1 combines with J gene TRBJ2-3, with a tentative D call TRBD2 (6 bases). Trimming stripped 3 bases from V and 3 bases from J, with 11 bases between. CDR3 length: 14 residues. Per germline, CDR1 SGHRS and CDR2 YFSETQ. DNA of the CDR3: TGCGCCAGCAGCTCGGGGGAGGCTACAGATACGCAGTATTTT. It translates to CASSSGEATDTQYF.

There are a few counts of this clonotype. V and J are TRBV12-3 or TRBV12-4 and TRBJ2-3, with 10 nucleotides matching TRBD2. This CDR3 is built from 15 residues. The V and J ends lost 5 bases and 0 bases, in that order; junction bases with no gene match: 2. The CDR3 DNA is TGTGCCAGCAGTCAGACTAGCGGGAGCACAGATACGCAGTATTTT. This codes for CASSQTSGSTDTQYF.

The CDR3 protein is CASSPRSGGGRNEKLFF. CDR3 coding DNA: TGTGCCAGCAGCCCAAGATCGGGAGGGGGTCGGAATGAAAAACTGTTTTTT. This chain joins TRBV7-9 and TRBJ1-4; weak D call: TRBD1 (6 bases). With 5 bases removed from V and 5 bases from J, the gap between germline ends came to 21 bases. This CDR3 is built from 17 residues. Germline-derived CDR1 and CDR2 are SEHNR and FQNEAQ (reference sequence).

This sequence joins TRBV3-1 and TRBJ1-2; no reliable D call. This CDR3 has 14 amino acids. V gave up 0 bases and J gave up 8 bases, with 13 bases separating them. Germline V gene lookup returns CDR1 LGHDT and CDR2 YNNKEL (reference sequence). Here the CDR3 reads CASSQDTFSGGYTF. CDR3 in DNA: TGTGCCAGCAGCCAAGATACGTTCTCCGGGGGCTACACCTTC.

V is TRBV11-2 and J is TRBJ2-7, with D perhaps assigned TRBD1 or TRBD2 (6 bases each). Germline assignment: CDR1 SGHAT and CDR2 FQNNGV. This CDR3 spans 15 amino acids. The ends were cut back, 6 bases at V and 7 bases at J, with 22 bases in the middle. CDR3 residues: CASSRQRGAQGEQYF. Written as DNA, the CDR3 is TGTGCCAGCAGTCGGCAACGCGGGGCCCAGGGGGAGCAGTACTTC.

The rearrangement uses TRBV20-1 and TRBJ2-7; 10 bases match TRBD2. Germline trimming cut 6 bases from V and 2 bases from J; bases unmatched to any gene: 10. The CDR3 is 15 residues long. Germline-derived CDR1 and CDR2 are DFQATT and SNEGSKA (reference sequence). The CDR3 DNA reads TGCAGTGCCTCCCCTGGTAGCGGGGGGACCTACGAGCAGTACTTC. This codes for CSASPGSGGTYEQYF.

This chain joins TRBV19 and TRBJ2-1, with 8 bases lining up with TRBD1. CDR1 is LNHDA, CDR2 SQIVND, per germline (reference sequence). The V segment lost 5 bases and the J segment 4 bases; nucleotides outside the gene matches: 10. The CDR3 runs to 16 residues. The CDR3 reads CASSPSFGTGYNEQFF. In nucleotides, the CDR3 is TGTGCCAGTAGTCCCTCCTTTGGGACAGGTTACAATGAGCAGTTCTTC.

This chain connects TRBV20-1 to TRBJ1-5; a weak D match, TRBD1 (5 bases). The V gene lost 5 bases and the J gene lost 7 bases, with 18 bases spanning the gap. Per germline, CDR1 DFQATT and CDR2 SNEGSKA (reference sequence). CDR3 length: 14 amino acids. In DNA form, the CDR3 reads TGCAGTGCTGTTGGGTTCGGGGCAACCCAGCCCCAGCATTTT. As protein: CSAVGFGATQPQHF.

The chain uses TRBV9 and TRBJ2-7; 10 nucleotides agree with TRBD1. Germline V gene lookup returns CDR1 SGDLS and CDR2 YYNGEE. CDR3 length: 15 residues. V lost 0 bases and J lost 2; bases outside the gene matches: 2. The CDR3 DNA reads TGTGCCAGCAGCGTAGCCGGGACAGGGGCCTACGAGCAGTACTTC. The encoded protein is CASSVAGTGAYEQYF.

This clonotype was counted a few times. The CDR3 DNA is TGTGCCAGCAGGATTGGGGGGACTTACACTGAAGCTTTCTTT. Protein: CASRIGGTYTEAFF. The chain joins TRBV12-3 or TRBV12-4 to TRBJ1-1; a possible D gene is TRBD1 (5 bases). This CDR3 is built from 14 residues. The V gene lost 6 bases and the J gene lost 3 bases, with 14 bases spanning the gap.

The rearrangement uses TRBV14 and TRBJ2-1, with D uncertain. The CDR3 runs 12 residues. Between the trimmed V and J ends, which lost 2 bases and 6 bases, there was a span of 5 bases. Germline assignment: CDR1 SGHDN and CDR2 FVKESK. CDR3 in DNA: TGTGCCAGCAGCCAATTCGCCAATGAGCAGTTCTTC. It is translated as CASSQFANEQFF.

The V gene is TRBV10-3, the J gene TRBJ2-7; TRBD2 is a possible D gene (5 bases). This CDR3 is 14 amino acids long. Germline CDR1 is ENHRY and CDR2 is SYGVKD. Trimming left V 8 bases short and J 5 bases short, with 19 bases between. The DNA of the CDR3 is TGTGCCATCGGTGCGGGCGGAGGAATAGACGAGCAGTACTTC. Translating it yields CAIGAGGGIDEQYF.

The CDR3 DNA reads TGTGCCAGCAGCTTGAGACGACAGGGGATAGGAGGGAACTATGGCTACACCTTC. This codes for CASSLRRQGIGGNYGYTF. This sequence joins TRBV7-9 and TRBJ1-2; 8 bases map to TRBD1. The CDR3 sequence is 18 residues long. After removal of 3 bases from V and 2 bases from J, the junction contained 14 bases not matched to a gene. CDR1 SEHNR and CDR2 FQNEAQ come from the germline V gene (reference sequence).

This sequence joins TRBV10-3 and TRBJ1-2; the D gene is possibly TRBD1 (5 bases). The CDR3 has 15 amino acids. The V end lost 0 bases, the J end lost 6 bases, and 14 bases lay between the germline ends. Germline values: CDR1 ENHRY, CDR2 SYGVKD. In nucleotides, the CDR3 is TGTGCCATCAGTGAGTCGGGACTGGGGACCGATGGCTACACCTTC. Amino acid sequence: CAISESGLGTDGYTF.

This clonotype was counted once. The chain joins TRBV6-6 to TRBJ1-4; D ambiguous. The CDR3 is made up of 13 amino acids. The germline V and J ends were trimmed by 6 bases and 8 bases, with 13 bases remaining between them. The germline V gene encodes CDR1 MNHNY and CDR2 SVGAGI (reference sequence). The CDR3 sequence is CASRGPSGEKLFF. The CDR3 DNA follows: TGTGCCAGCAGGGGCCCATCGGGGGAAAAACTGTTTTTT.

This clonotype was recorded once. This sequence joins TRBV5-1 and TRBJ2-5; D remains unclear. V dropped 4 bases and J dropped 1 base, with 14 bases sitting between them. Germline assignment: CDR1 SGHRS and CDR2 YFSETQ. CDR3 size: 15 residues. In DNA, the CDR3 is TGCGCCAGCAGCCCCCGGCGGCCCCCCCAAGAGACCCAGTACTTC. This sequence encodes CASSPRRPPQETQYF.

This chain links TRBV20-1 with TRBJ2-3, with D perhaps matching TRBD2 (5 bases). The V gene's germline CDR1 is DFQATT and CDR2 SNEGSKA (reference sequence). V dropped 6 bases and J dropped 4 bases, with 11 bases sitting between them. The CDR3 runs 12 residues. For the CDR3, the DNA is TGCAGTGCCGACACGGGGTCAGATACGCAGTATTTT. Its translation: CSADTGSDTQYF.